The entry that follows covers one T cell receptor (beta chain) sequence. Authors' methods: How many nucleated cells were present was estimated from reference gene primer amplification. Clones were sequenced by immunoSEQ multiplex PCR, and TCRdb holds only the in-frame ones, with some missing. V and J calls and clone size are those listed in that table; D and trimming were worked out from the DNA. The sample records tens of thousands of clones, around 88% being singletons. This entry is derived from a study of blood T cell repertoires in COVID-19. About the study: Samples representing acute and convalescent COVID-19 were sourced from the United States, Italy and Spain. Sources were T cells, B-cell-depleted T cells, or PBMCs; the material itself was cDNA or gDNA.

The junction had 7 bases not matched to a gene; V was cut back by 4 bases and J by 2 bases. Germline CDR1 and CDR2: SGHNT and YYREEE (reference sequence). The length of the CDR3 is 16 residues. Input material: peripheral blood. J is TRBJ2-3 and V is TRBV5-4; 10 bases fit TRBD2. This TCR was recovered from a man in his sixties with acute or convalescent COVID-19. CDR3: CASSPPTSGVTDTQYF. For the CDR3, the DNA is TGTGCCAGCAGCCCCCCTACTAGCGGGGTCACAGATACGCAGTATTTT.